This T cell receptor beta chain was sequenced during a study of human T cells and chemical hapten exposure (dated by TCRdb to about 2021). Some background on the complete study: For sensitization, 2% DPC in acetone was applied to a 2 cm by 2 cm area of upper inner arm skin. Throughout the study period of around 25 weeks, patients also received therapeutic DPC doses to the scalp every week. Libraries were combined into a pool for sequencing, and differences in TCR yield between samples came mainly from small differences in library volumes within the pool. Alopecia areata with under or over 50% scalp involvement, alopecia totalis and alopecia universalis were represented in the patient cohort, which was mostly female. Roughly 30 alopecia patients provided blood for TCR sequencing at one to four time points (pre-sensitization, 2, 6 and 24 weeks). Blood samples were taken from patients before sensitization (week 0) and at 2, 6 and about 24 weeks after DPC sensitization. In alopecia patients, the study followed how the peripheral blood TCR repertoire changed in vivo over primary and secondary sensitization to diphenylcyclopropenone (DPC), a hapten. Patch testing was performed on the upper back with Finn chambers containing 0.01% DPC, and the patch tests were scored after 6 days according to International Contact Dermatitis Research Group standards.

This clonotype occurred many times. There is no known antigen for this receptor. No much larger clonotype is one base removed from it; base qualities were not supplied. The receptor library was made with RACE. Instrument on record: NextSeq 500. Library preparation attached unique molecular identifiers to individual cDNA molecules for quantitative, reproducible TCR counting. Each blood RNA sample was used to sequence both TCR alpha and TCR beta chains. The paper's data handling went like this. Samples had a median of roughly 98,000 TCRs, with a range from about 20,000 to 690,600. The Decombinator software suite was used to annotate V, J and CDR3 in the TCR reads. For the PS versus PT1 abundance plots, all samples were subsampled to the same number of TCRs (28,000). TCRs were defined as expanded if absent before sensitization and observed at least eight times at the 2-week time point. Starting from the raw public reads, TCRdb applied fastp trimming at Q25, assembled clones with MiXCR and retained in-frame beta chains. For every CDR3 protein sequence, its rows merge into one entry that carries the most common genes and DNA. Here the V and J calls rest on TCRdb's processing, not on the authors' analysis. Recorded for this sample are around 260,000 distinct CDR3 sequences; 7.5% to 9% of them occurred a single time. Of the sample, less than 3% is held by the ten largest clones.

The investigation overall reported the following: Patch test score was positively correlated with the number of PT1 expanded TCRs, with significance at thresholds 8, 16 and 32 but not at 4. DPC sensitization did not change the number of TCRs with a frequency above 1 in 1000, and there was no evidence of changes in global repertoire structure. Because all patients had alopecia, a presumed autoimmune disease, the immune response of the patients might differ from that of healthy individuals. Repeated subsampling changed both the strength of the expansion versus patch-test correlation and the threshold at which that correlation became significant. Significantly more large CDR3 similarity clusters were formed by expanded TCRs than by pre-sensitization or healthy control sets, consistent with antigen-driven responses.

What this sample's time point label stands for: pre-sensitization, week 0. The treatment or condition label of this sample denotes: therapeutic diphenylcyclopropenone sensitization with weekly scalp DPC. At each patch-test visit, blood was drawn before the patch test was applied. Patients were eligible if aged 18 to 70, diagnosed with alopecia and judged suitable for DPC therapy, and pregnant patients were excluded. Total RNA was isolated from unfractionated whole blood collected in Tempus Blood RNA tubes. Spanning cysteine to phenylalanine, the CDR3 consists of 13 amino acids. The kept DNA is CDR3 alone, 39 bases in frame from the first base. Looking up the germline V gene (reference sequence) yields CDR1 SEHNR and CDR2 FQNEAQ. V is shortened by 1 base, J by 5 bases, and the region joining them spans 8 bases.

This clonotype was sampled from a woman between 35 and 50 years old with alopecia areata. Some clones in this sample may be carry-over from other donors' samples. Sequences were derived from whole blood, sampled in connection with sensitization to the hapten diphenylcyclopropenone (DPC). The V and J genes are TRBV7-9 and TRBJ1-1, and TRBD1 may be the D gene, going by 6 matching bases. The CDR3 reads as follows: CASSLEGGTEAFF. The DNA is as follows: TGTGCCAGCAGCTTAGAGGGGGGGACTGAAGCTTTCTTT.